These T cell receptor beta chains were read from a single sample in a study of OX40 agonist ivuxolimab in advanced cancers. Using immunoSEQ multiplex PCR, the repertoire was profiled, and TCRdb retains in-frame clones only, with some absent. The top ten hold 3.9% of the sample, which has some 16,000 clones, about 86% seen once. The sequences come from CD4+ or CD8+ T cells sorted from blood, collected in a trial of the OX40 agonist ivuxolimab. These receptors were collected from an adult with an advanced solid tumor such as melanoma, head and neck, liver or kidney cancer. CDR3s include the opening cysteine and the closing phenylalanine or tryptophan. A D gene is named only where the DNA matches it firmly. The size entry is marked missing in some rows and otherwise reads once, few, many or a size class.

v_call: TRBV7-9
d_call: TRBD2
j_call: TRBJ2-1
clone_size: -
cdr3_aa: CASSSLLAGGGNEQFF
cdr3_nt: TGTGCCAGCAGCTCGCTCCTAGCGGGAGGGGGAAATGAGCAGTTCTTC

v_call: TRBV10-2
d_call: TRBD1
j_call: TRBJ2-2
clone_size: -
cdr3_aa: CASRILGGAGGELFF
cdr3_nt: TGCGCCAGCAGAATATTAGGGGGCGCGGGCGGGGAGCTGTTTTTT

v_call: TRBV28
d_call: TRBD1
j_call: TRBJ1-1
clone_size: -
cdr3_aa: CASSLRTGGGEAFF
cdr3_nt: TGTGCCAGCAGTTTAAGGACAGGGGGGGGTGAAGCTTTCTTT

v_call: TRBV14
d_call: -
j_call: TRBJ2-5
clone_size: -
cdr3_aa: CASSLTNTGAQETQYF
cdr3_nt: TGTGCCAGCAGCCTAACAAATACGGGCGCTCAAGAGACCCAGTACTTC

v_call: TRBV7-2
d_call: -
j_call: TRBJ2-1
clone_size: medium-sized
cdr3_aa: CASSPIREQFF
cdr3_nt: TGTGCCAGCAGCCCCATCCGCGAGCAGTTCTTC

v_call: TRBV6-6
d_call: TRBD2
j_call: TRBJ2-1
clone_size: -
cdr3_aa: CASSYSETSQYNEQFF
cdr3_nt: TGTGCCAGCAGTTACTCGGAGACTAGCCAATACAATGAGCAGTTCTTC

v_call: TRBV2
d_call: -
j_call: TRBJ2-1
clone_size: -
cdr3_aa: CASSEARRNEQFF
cdr3_nt: TGTGCCAGCAGTGAAGCTAGGAGAAATGAGCAGTTCTTC

v_call: TRBV18
d_call: -
j_call: TRBJ1-2
clone_size: -
cdr3_aa: CASSPSQDYGYTF
cdr3_nt: TGTGCCAGCTCACCGTCGCAGGACTATGGCTACACCTTC

v_call: TRBV7-3
d_call: -
j_call: TRBJ2-7
clone_size: -
cdr3_aa: CASSLGPAGEQYF
cdr3_nt: TGTGCCAGCAGCTTAGGACCCGCCGGAGAGCAGTACTTC

v_call: TRBV11-2
d_call: -
j_call: TRBJ1-2
clone_size: -
cdr3_aa: CASSFAAGGYTF
cdr3_nt: TGTGCCAGCAGCTTTGCGGCAGGGGGCTACACCTTC

v_call: TRBV5-8
d_call: -
j_call: TRBJ2-7
clone_size: once
cdr3_aa: CASSLRGLSYEQYF
cdr3_nt: TGTGCCAGCAGCTTGAGGGGACTTTCCTACGAGCAGTACTTC

v_call: TRBV9
d_call: -
j_call: TRBJ2-7
clone_size: -
cdr3_aa: CASSGHGGYYEQYF
cdr3_nt: TGTGCCAGCAGCGGACACGGGGGTTACTACGAGCAGTACTTC

v_call: TRBV5-6
d_call: -
j_call: TRBJ2-7
clone_size: -
cdr3_aa: CASSLGARQQYF
cdr3_nt: TGTGCCAGCAGCTTGGGGGCTAGACAGCAGTACTTC

v_call: TRBV28
d_call: -
j_call: TRBJ1-5
clone_size: few
cdr3_aa: CASSTYQGGHQPQHF
cdr3_nt: TGTGCCAGCAGTACATATCAGGGAGGCCATCAGCCCCAGCATTTT

v_call: TRBV7-2
d_call: -
j_call: TRBJ1-5
clone_size: -
cdr3_aa: CASSLGAGGNQPQHF
cdr3_nt: TGTGCCAGCAGCCTGGGAGCGGGAGGCAATCAGCCCCAGCATTTT

v_call: TRBV6-1
d_call: -
j_call: TRBJ2-7
clone_size: -
cdr3_aa: CASSEIGDVPYEQYF
cdr3_nt: TGTGCCAGCAGTGAAATTGGAGACGTCCCCTACGAGCAGTACTTC

v_call: TRBV27
d_call: TRBD2
j_call: TRBJ2-7
clone_size: once
cdr3_aa: CASSGTSHRLAGSYEQYF
cdr3_nt: TGTGCCAGCAGTGGGACATCACATAGACTAGCGGGCTCCTACGAGCAGTACTTC

v_call: TRBV27
d_call: -
j_call: TRBJ1-6
clone_size: once
cdr3_aa: CASSPRVYGGSPLHF
cdr3_nt: TGTGCCAGCAGTCCCCGGGTGTATGGTGGTTCACCCCTCCACTTT

v_call: TRBV7-9
d_call: TRBD2
j_call: TRBJ2-2
clone_size: few
cdr3_aa: CASSLAGGWDTGELFF
cdr3_nt: TGTGCCAGCAGCTTGGCGGGGGGATGGGACACCGGGGAGCTGTTTTTT

v_call: TRBV9
d_call: TRBD2
j_call: TRBJ2-7
clone_size: once
cdr3_aa: CASSPQGGRPREQYF
cdr3_nt: TGTGCCAGCAGCCCCCAGGGCGGGAGGCCGCGGGAGCAGTACTTC

v_call: TRBV5-1
d_call: -
j_call: TRBJ1-5
clone_size: -
cdr3_aa: CASSYDSYSNQPQHF
cdr3_nt: TGCGCCAGCAGCTACGACAGCTATAGCAATCAGCCCCAGCATTTT

v_call: TRBV7-9
d_call: TRBD1
j_call: TRBJ2-7
clone_size: -
cdr3_aa: CASSLAGDSSYEQYF
cdr3_nt: TGTGCCAGCAGCTTAGCTGGGGACAGTTCCTACGAGCAGTACTTC

v_call: TRBV7-9
d_call: -
j_call: TRBJ1-2
clone_size: -
cdr3_aa: CASSLLFSAGGAYGYTF
cdr3_nt: TGTGCCAGCAGCTTACTCTTTTCGGCAGGCGGGGCCTATGGCTACACCTTC

v_call: TRBV4-2
d_call: -
j_call: TRBJ1-2
clone_size: -
cdr3_aa: CASSPIPDRSGYTF
cdr3_nt: TGTGCCAGCAGCCCCATCCCGGACCGGTCGGGCTACACCTTC

v_call: TRBV7-2
d_call: TRBD1
j_call: TRBJ1-1
clone_size: -
cdr3_aa: CASSTPTGGNTEAFF
cdr3_nt: TGTGCCAGCAGCACCCCTACAGGGGGGAACACTGAAGCTTTCTTT

v_call: TRBV5-1
d_call: -
j_call: TRBJ2-7
clone_size: -
cdr3_aa: CASSSGEEQYF
cdr3_nt: TGCGCCAGCAGCTCCGGAGAGGAGCAGTACTTC

v_call: TRBV10-3
d_call: -
j_call: TRBJ1-2
clone_size: few
cdr3_aa: CATAPAGANYGYTF
cdr3_nt: TGTGCCACCGCGCCGGCCGGGGCTAACTATGGCTACACCTTC

v_call: TRBV15
d_call: -
j_call: TRBJ2-2
clone_size: -
cdr3_aa: CATSRGPRIDTGELFF
cdr3_nt: TGTGCCACCAGCCGGGGACCGCGGATAGACACCGGGGAGCTGTTTTTT

v_call: TRBV4-1
d_call: -
j_call: TRBJ2-3
clone_size: -
cdr3_aa: CASSPERAYTQYF
cdr3_nt: TGCGCCAGCAGCCCGGAGCGGGCCTATACGCAGTATTTT

v_call: TRBV2
d_call: -
j_call: TRBJ2-3
clone_size: -
cdr3_aa: CASSRGTRGADTQYF
cdr3_nt: TGTGCCAGCAGTCGCGGGACTCGTGGGGCAGATACGCAGTATTTT

v_call: TRBV28
d_call: -
j_call: TRBJ1-1
clone_size: -
cdr3_aa: CASSLLPLNTEAFF
cdr3_nt: TGTGCCAGCAGCTTGCTACCCTTGAACACTGAAGCTTTCTTT

v_call: TRBV10-2
d_call: -
j_call: TRBJ2-2
clone_size: -
cdr3_aa: CASSVLLPGELFF
cdr3_nt: TGCGCCAGCAGTGTACTTCTACCCGGGGAGCTGTTTTTT

v_call: TRBV19
d_call: -
j_call: TRBJ2-5
clone_size: -
cdr3_aa: CASSILQASQETQYF
cdr3_nt: TGTGCCAGTAGTATTTTACAGGCATCTCAAGAGACCCAGTACTTC

v_call: TRBV2
d_call: -
j_call: TRBJ1-1
clone_size: -
cdr3_aa: CASSERQPLNTEAFF
cdr3_nt: TGTGCCAGCAGTGAGAGGCAGCCTTTGAACACTGAAGCTTTCTTT

v_call: TRBV29-1
d_call: -
j_call: TRBJ2-3
clone_size: -
cdr3_aa: CAYQLTSSTDTQYF
cdr3_nt: TGCGCATACCAACTAACATCTAGCACAGATACGCAGTATTTT

v_call: TRBV7-3
d_call: -
j_call: TRBJ2-2
clone_size: -
cdr3_aa: CASSLTYDRAGELFF
cdr3_nt: TGTGCCAGCAGCTTAACGTACGATCGCGCCGGGGAGCTGTTTTTT

v_call: TRBV6-5
d_call: -
j_call: TRBJ1-4
clone_size: -
cdr3_aa: CASSPFGTNEKLFF
cdr3_nt: TGTGCCAGCAGCCCCTTCGGGACTAATGAAAAACTGTTTTTT

v_call: TRBV6-6
d_call: -
j_call: TRBJ1-1
clone_size: once
cdr3_aa: CASRQFALPNTEAFF
cdr3_nt: TGTGCCAGCAGACAATTTGCCCTACCGAACACTGAAGCTTTCTTT

v_call: TRBV27
d_call: TRBD2
j_call: TRBJ2-5
clone_size: -
cdr3_aa: CASSPRLAGLGETQYF
cdr3_nt: TGTGCCAGCAGTCCCCGACTAGCGGGCTTAGGGGAGACCCAGTACTTC

v_call: TRBV20-1
d_call: -
j_call: TRBJ2-7
clone_size: -
cdr3_aa: CSARQARGQYF
cdr3_nt: TGCAGTGCTAGACAGGCGCGGGGGCAGTACTTC

v_call: TRBV28
d_call: -
j_call: TRBJ1-2
clone_size: -
cdr3_aa: CALQGGVDGYTF
cdr3_nt: TGTGCCCTACAGGGAGGTGTGGATGGCTACACCTTC

v_call: TRBV11-2
d_call: -
j_call: TRBJ2-7
clone_size: -
cdr3_aa: CASSYLQSVSYEQYF
cdr3_nt: TGTGCCAGCAGTTACCTCCAATCAGTTTCCTACGAGCAGTACTTC

v_call: TRBV29-1
d_call: -
j_call: TRBJ1-1
clone_size: few
cdr3_aa: CSVERQAGAEAFF
cdr3_nt: TGCAGCGTTGAAAGGCAGGCTGGCGCTGAAGCTTTCTTT

v_call: TRBV19
d_call: -
j_call: TRBJ2-1
clone_size: -
cdr3_aa: CASSRGTTGGLNEQFF
cdr3_nt: TGTGCCAGTAGTCGAGGGACCACCGGAGGGCTCAATGAGCAGTTCTTC

v_call: TRBV6-6
d_call: -
j_call: TRBJ2-3
clone_size: -
cdr3_aa: CASRGRASDTQYF
cdr3_nt: TGTGCCAGCAGGGGCCGGGCTAGCGATACGCAGTATTTT

v_call: TRBV30
d_call: TRBD2
j_call: TRBJ2-1
clone_size: -
cdr3_aa: CAWSVRLAGGLPYNEQFF
cdr3_nt: TGTGCCTGGAGTGTACGACTAGCGGGAGGGTTACCCTACAATGAGCAGTTCTTC

v_call: TRBV4-1
d_call: -
j_call: TRBJ1-1
clone_size: -
cdr3_aa: CASSQRGANTEAFF
cdr3_nt: TGCGCCAGCAGCCAACGGGGGGCGAATACTGAAGCTTTCTTT

v_call: TRBV7-4
d_call: TRBD2
j_call: TRBJ2-1
clone_size: -
cdr3_aa: CASSPPGGRPPTVYNEQFF
cdr3_nt: TGTGCCAGCAGTCCCCCGGGCGGGAGGCCACCGACCGTCTACAATGAGCAGTTCTTC